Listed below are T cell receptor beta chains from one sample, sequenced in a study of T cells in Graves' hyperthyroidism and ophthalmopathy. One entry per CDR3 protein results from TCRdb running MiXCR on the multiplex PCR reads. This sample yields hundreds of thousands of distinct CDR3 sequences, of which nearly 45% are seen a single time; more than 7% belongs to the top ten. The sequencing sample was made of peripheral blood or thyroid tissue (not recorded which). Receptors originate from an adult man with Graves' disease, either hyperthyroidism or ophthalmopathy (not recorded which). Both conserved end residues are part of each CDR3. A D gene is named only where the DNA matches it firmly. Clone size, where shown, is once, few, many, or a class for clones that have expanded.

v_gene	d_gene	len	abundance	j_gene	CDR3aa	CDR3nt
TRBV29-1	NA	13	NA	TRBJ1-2	CSAGTGASYGYTF	TGCAGCGCCGGGACTGGGGCTTCCTATGGCTACACCTTC
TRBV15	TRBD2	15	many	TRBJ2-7	CATSRQGAGVYEQYF	TGTGCCACCAGCAGACAAGGGGCGGGAGTATACGAGCAGTACTTC
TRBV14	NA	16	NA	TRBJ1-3	CASSQDTFRIGNTIYF	TGTGCCAGCAGCCAGGACACTTTTCGCATCGGAAACACCATATATTTT
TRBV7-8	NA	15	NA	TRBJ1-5	CASSIDGEPNQPQHF	TGTGCCAGCAGCATAGATGGCGAACCCAATCAGCCCCAGCATTTT
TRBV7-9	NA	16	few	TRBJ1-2	CASSQETQASNYGYTF	TGTGCCAGCAGCCAAGAGACACAGGCTTCTAACTATGGCTACACCTTC
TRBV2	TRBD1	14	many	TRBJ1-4	CASSRDRLGEKLFF	TGTGCCAGCAGCCGGGACAGGCTAGGGGAAAAACTGTTTTTT
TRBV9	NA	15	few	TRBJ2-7	CASSVAPQGGREQYF	TGTGCCAGCAGCGTAGCCCCCCAGGGAGGCCGGGAGCAGTACTTC
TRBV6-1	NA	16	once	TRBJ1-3	CASSSGRQYSGNTIYF	TGTGCCAGCAGTTCTGGGCGACAGTACTCTGGAAACACCATATATTTT
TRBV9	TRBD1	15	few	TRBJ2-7	CASSPSGTGFYEQYF	TGTGCCAGCAGCCCATCCGGGACAGGCTTCTACGAGCAGTACTTC
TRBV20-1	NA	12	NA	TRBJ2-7	CSESGGMYEQYF	TGCAGTGAGTCCGGCGGAATGTACGAGCAGTACTTC
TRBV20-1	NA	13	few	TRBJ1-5	CSASVQPLWPQHF	TGCAGTGCTAGTGTACAGCCTTTGTGGCCCCAGCATTTT
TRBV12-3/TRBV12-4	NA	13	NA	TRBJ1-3	CASSEVPGNTIYF	TGTGCCAGCAGTGAAGTTCCAGGAAACACCATATATTTT
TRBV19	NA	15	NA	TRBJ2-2	CASSIIGGNTGELFF	TGTGCCAGTAGTATCATTGGGGGAAACACCGGGGAGCTGTTTTTT
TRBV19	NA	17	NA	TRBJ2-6	CASSKQAKSSGANVLTF	TGTGCCAGTAGTAAGCAGGCCAAGAGCTCTGGGGCCAACGTCCTGACTTTC
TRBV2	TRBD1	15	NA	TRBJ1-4	CASSFGQGRSEKLFF	TGTGCCAGCAGTTTCGGACAGGGAAGGAGTGAAAAACTGTTTTTT
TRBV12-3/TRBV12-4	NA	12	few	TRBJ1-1	CASRDWDTEAFF	TGTGCCAGCAGGGACTGGGACACTGAAGCTTTCTTT
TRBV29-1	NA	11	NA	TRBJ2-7	CSVGVDYEQYF	TGCAGCGTTGGGGTGGACTACGAGCAGTACTTC
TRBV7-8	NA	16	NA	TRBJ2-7	CASSPSKWGTSYGQYF	TGTGCCAGCAGTCCTTCGAAGTGGGGAACCTCCTACGGGCAGTACTTC
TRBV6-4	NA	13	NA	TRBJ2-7	CASSDWGGYEQYF	TGTGCCAGCAGTGACTGGGGAGGCTACGAGCAGTACTTC
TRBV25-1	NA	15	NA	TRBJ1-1	CASSPGGVADTEAFF	TGTGCCAGCAGCCCCGGCGGAGTGGCAGACACTGAAGCTTTCTTT
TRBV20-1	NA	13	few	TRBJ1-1	CSARDWLSTEAFF	TGCAGTGCTAGAGATTGGTTAAGCACTGAAGCTTTCTTT
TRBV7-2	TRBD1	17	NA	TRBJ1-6	CASRSGQGGSPNSPLHF	TGTGCCAGCAGATCGGGACAGGGGGGGAGTCCCAATTCACCCCTCCACTTT
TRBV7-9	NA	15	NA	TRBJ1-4	CASSLGGRGNEKLFF	TGCGCCAGCAGCTTAGGCGGCAGGGGAAATGAAAAACTGTTTTTT
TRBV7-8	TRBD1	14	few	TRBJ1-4	CASRSPGQNEKLFF	TGTGCCAGCAGATCGCCGGGACAGAATGAAAAACTGTTTTTT
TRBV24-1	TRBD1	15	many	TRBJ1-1	CATSDSSGTGVGAFF	TGTGCCACCAGTGATTCGTCCGGGACAGGGGTAGGAGCTTTCTTT
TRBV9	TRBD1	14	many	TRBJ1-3	CASSRTGSGNTIYF	TGTGCCAGCAGCCGGACAGGCTCTGGAAACACCATATATTTT
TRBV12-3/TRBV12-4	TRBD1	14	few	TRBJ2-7	CASRTSGTDYEQYF	TGTGCCAGCAGAACCTCCGGGACAGACTACGAGCAGTACTTC
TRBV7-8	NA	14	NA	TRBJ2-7	CASSLVGGTYEQYF	TGTGCCAGCAGTTTAGTGGGGGGAACCTACGAGCAGTACTTC
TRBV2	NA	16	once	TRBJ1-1	CASSPQGRPRGTEAFF	TGTGCCAGCTCACCACAGGGCCGCCCGAGGGGCACTGAAGCTTTCTTT
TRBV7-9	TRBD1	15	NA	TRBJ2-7	CASGDRDRGDYEQYF	TGTGCCAGCGGCGATAGGGACAGGGGGGACTACGAGCAGTACTTC
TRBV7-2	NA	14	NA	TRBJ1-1	CASSLVPRDTEAFF	TGTGCCAGCAGCTTAGTTCCCAGGGACACTGAAGCTTTCTTT
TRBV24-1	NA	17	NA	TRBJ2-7	CATTITVPRQGFYEQYF	TGTGCCACCACCATCACCGTCCCGCGTCAGGGGTTCTACGAGCAGTACTTC
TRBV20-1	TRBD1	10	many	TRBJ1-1	CSARTGKAFF	TGCAGTGCTAGGACAGGGAAAGCTTTCTTT
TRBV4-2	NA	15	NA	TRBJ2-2	CASSRDRAGTGELFF	TGTGCCAGCAGCCGGGACCGGGCGGGCACCGGGGAGCTGTTTTTT
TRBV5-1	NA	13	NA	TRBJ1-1	CASSLTGWEEAFF	TGCGCCAGCAGCTTGACAGGGTGGGAGGAAGCTTTCTTT
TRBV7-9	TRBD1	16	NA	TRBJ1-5	CASSPPGQVFNQPQHF	TGTGCCAGCAGCCCACCCGGACAGGTGTTCAATCAGCCCCAGCATTTT
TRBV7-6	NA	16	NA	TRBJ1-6	CASRRRASVYNSPLHF	TGTGCCAGCAGAAGGAGGGCGAGTGTCTATAATTCACCCCTCCACTTT
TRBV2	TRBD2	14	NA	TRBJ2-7	CASSYSLAGYEQYF	TGTGCCAGCAGTTACTCGCTAGCGGGCTACGAGCAGTACTTC
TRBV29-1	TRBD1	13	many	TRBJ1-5	CSVGQGGIQPQHF	TGCAGCGTCGGACAGGGCGGCATTCAGCCCCAGCATTTT
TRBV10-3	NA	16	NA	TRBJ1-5	CASSEYAETLNQPQHF	TGTGCCAGCAGTGAATACGCGGAGACCTTGAATCAGCCCCAGCATTTT
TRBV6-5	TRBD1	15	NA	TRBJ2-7	CASSPRGLIPYEQYF	TGTGCCAGCAGCCCCAGGGGGCTTATACCCTACGAGCAGTACTTC
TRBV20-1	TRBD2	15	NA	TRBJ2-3	CSGAVAGEDADTQYF	TGCAGTGGCGCCGTAGCGGGAGAAGATGCAGATACGCAGTATTTT
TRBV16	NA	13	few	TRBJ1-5	CASSQSKVQPQHF	TGTGCCAGCAGCCAATCTAAGGTTCAGCCCCAGCATTTT
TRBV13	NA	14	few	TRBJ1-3	CASSRGGTSDTIYF	TGTGCCAGCAGCCGAGGAGGCACTTCTGACACCATATATTTT
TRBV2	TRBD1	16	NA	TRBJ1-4	CASSTGTGAKDEKLFF	TGTGCCAGCAGCACCGGGACAGGGGCGAAGGATGAAAAACTGTTTTTT
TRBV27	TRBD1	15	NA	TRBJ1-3	CASSRTTGSGNTIYF	TGTGCCAGCAGCCGTACGACAGGGTCTGGAAACACCATATATTTT
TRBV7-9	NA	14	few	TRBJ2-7	CASSLAPSFNEQYF	TGTGCCAGCAGCTTAGCCCCCTCCTTCAACGAGCAGTACTTC
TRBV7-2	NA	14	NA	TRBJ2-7	CASSLVPGDYEQYF	TGTGCCAGCAGCTTAGTCCCAGGGGACTACGAGCAGTACTTC
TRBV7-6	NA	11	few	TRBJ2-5	CAGTGRETQYF	TGTGCCGGGACGGGGAGGGAGACCCAGTACTTC
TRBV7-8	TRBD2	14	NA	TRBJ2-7	CASSQDRGVFEQYF	TGTGCCAGCAGCCAAGATCGGGGGGTATTCGAGCAGTACTTC
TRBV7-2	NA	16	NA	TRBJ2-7	CASSPLGPGSTYEQYF	TGTGCCAGCAGCCCCCTCGGTCCCGGGTCGACCTACGAGCAGTACTTC
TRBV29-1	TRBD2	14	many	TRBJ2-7	CSVRPAGARYEQYF	TGCAGCGTACGGCCGGCGGGAGCAAGGTACGAGCAGTACTTC